The 9 T cell receptor beta chains below were found in one sample sequenced in a study of shared clonotypes between healthy human individuals. CD8 cells regarded as naive lacked CD45RO, were positively chosen for CCR7, and omitted terminally differentiated effector memory CD45RA+ cells. Assay: immunoSEQ multiplex PCR; the TCRdb copy retains only in-frame clones and omits some. The table lists around 2.1 million clones, about 93% of them singletons. Sequencing was done on a sample of naive CD8+ T cells from PBMCs. The receptors were sampled from a man aged 18 to 30 in good health. Some clones in this sample may be carry-over from other donors' samples.

This clone is a singleton in its sample. The same CDR3 arises from other DNA sequences in this sample as well. V usage is TRBV11-2 and J usage is TRBJ2-7; D gene unclear. Trimming shortened V by 5 bases and J by 4 bases, and 12 bases separated the two germline ends. Germline CDR1 is SGHAT and CDR2 is FQNNGV. The CDR3 consists of 13 residues. CDR3 sequence reads: CASSLSGAYEQYF. The CDR3 region has the DNA TGTGCCAGCAGCCTATCCGGAGCGTACGAGCAGTACTTC.

V is TRBV7-9 and J is TRBJ1-4; tentative D call: TRBD1 (5 bases). Trimming pared 4 bases from V and 2 bases from J, leaving 11 bases between. The CDR3 extends over 15 amino acids. CDR1 is SEHNR and CDR2 is FQNEAQ in the germline V gene (reference sequence). CDR3 sequence: CASSSGTETNEKLFF. The CDR3 DNA reads TGTGCCAGCAGCTCAGGGACCGAGACTAATGAAAAACTGTTTTTT.

CDR3 residues: CASSVKDRSYGYTF. The CDR3 coding sequence is TGTGCCAGCAGCGTGAAGGACAGGAGCTATGGCTACACCTTC. The chain links TRBV9 to TRBJ1-2; 7 bases align to TRBD1. Trimming removed 2 bases from V and 4 bases from J; junction bases left unmatched: 5. From germline, CDR1 is SGDLS and CDR2 YYNGEE. The CDR3 totals 14 residues.

V is TRBV6-1 and J is TRBJ1-2, with 8 positions matching TRBD1. CDR3 size: 15 residues. Germline CDR1 is MNHNS and CDR2 is SASEGT. V trimming: 6 bases; J trimming: 8 bases; junction bases outside the gene matches: 14. The CDR3 sequence is CASRAGTGRLYGYTF. In nucleotides, the CDR3 is TGTGCCAGCAGGGCCGGGACAGGTCGGTTATACGGCTACACCTTC.

The chain joins TRBV7-2 to TRBJ2-7; 7 bases match TRBD1. This CDR3 region has 17 residues. The germline V gene encodes CDR1 SGHTA and CDR2 FQGNSA. The junction had 20 bases not matched to a gene; V was cut back by 5 bases and J by 7 bases. The CDR3 DNA is TGTGCCAGCAGCCCGAGCTTTGGGACAGAGGATGGATGGGAGCAGTACTTC. It specifies CASSPSFGTEDGWEQYF.

The gene calls are TRBV18 and TRBJ2-7, with 13 bases fitting TRBD2. This CDR3 has 15 residues. The germline V gene has CDR1 KGHSH and CDR2 LQKENI. The ends lost 4 bases at V and 5 bases at J; junction bases unmatched: 5. The CDR3 DNA reads as TGTGCCAGCTCACTTGGGACTAGCGGGAAGAACGAGCAGTACTTC. Translating it yields CASSLGTSGKNEQYF.

The rearrangement uses TRBV29-1 and TRBJ2-1; TRBD2 matches at 12 bases. V was pared by 7 bases and J by 2 bases, with 3 bases of the junction left unmatched. Germline lookup yields CDR1 SQVTM and CDR2 ANQGSEA. The CDR3 runs to 14 residues. CDR3 DNA: TGCAGCGGCCTAGCGGGAGGGCCCTACAATGAGCAGTTCTTC. Encoded protein: CSGLAGGPYNEQFF.

On this clone: Other DNA sequences in this sample translate to the same CDR3. The chain combines TRBV5-6 with TRBJ1-1, with TRBD1 as a possible D gene (5 bases). There are 12 residues in the CDR3. The V gene lost 5 bases and the J gene lost 3 bases, with 8 bases spanning the gap. Germline V lookup: CDR1 SGHDT, CDR2 YYEEEE. CDR3 protein: CASSWGDTEAFF. CDR3 in DNA: TGTGCCAGCAGTTGGGGGGACACTGAAGCTTTCTTT.

The chain combines TRBV15 with TRBJ1-5, with D hard to call. Per the germline V gene, CDR1 is LNHNV and CDR2 is YYDKDF (reference sequence). V dropped 5 bases and J dropped 4 bases, with 9 bases sitting between them. The CDR3 has 13 amino acids. In DNA form, the CDR3 reads TGTGCCACCAGCCGAAGAGGGAATCAGCCCCAGCATTTT. Its translation: CATSRRGNQPQHF. Variable domain in full (rest from reference TRBV15 and TRBJ1-5): DAMVIQNPRYQVTQFGKPVTLSCSQTLNHNVMYWYQQKSSQAPKLLFHYYDKDFNNEADTPDNFQSRRPNTSFCFLDIRSPGLGDTAMYLCATSRRGNQPQHFGDGTRLSIL.